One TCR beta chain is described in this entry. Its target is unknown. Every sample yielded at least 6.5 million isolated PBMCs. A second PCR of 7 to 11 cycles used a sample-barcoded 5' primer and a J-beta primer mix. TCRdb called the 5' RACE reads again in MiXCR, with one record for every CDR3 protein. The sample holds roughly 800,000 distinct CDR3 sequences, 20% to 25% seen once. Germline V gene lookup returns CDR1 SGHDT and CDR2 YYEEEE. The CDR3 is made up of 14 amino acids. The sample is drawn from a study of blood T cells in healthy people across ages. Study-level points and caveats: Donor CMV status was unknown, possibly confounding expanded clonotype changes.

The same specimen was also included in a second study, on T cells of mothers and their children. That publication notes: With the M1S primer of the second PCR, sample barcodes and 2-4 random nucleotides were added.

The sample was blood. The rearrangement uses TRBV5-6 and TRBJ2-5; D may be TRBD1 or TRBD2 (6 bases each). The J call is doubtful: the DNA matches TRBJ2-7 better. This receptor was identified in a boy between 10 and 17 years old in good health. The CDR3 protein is CASNSRGLYYEQYF. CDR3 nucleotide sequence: TGTGCCAGCAACTCCCGGGGGCTGTACTACGAGCAGTACTTC.